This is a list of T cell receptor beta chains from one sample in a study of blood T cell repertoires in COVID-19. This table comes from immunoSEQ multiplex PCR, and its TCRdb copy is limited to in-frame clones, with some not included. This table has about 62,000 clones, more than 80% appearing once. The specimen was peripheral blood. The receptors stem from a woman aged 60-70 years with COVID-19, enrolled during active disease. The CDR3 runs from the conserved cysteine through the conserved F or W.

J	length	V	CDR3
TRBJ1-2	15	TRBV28	CASSSAGRSHRRYTF
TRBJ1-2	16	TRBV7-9	CASTAGRTGTNYGYTF
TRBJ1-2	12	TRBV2	CASRGTGNGYTF
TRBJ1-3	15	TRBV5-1	CASSVQGGTGNTIYF
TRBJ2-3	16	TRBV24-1	CATSDPQGPSTDTQYF
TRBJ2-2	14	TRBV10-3	CAMRGSRNTGELFF
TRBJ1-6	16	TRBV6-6	CASSYRGSPYNSPLHF
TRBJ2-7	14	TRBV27	CASSKLGDSYEQYF
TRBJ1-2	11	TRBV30	CAWEQGRGYTF
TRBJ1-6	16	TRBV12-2	CASRRTGVRDNSPLHF
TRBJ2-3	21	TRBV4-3	CASSQDWGPGTSASSTDTQYF
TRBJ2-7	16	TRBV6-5	CASSYSRWDTTYEQYF
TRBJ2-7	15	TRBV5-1	CASSASSGRSYEQYF
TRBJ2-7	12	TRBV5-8	CASRQGFYEQYF
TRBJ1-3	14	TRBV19	CASRGDRAGNTIYF
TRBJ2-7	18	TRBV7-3	CASRGVVSSPRGGGEQYF
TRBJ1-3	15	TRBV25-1	CASVFGTGGRNTIYF
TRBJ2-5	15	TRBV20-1	CSASKLAGDGETQYF
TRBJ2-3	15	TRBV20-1	CSASFAGGRTDTQYF
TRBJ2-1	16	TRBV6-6	CASSYPKGSSYNEQFF
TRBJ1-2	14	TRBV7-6	CASSLGRTNYGYTF
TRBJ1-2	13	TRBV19	CASTPGTLDGYTF
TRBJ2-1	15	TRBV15	CATSFGGSSYNEQFF
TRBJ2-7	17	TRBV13	CASSSITTSGSPYEQYF
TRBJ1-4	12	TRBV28	CVTGTANEKLFF
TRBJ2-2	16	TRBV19	CASSTPSGRNTGELFF
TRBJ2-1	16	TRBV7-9	CASSSGERDFYNEQFF
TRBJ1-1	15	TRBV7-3	CASSLGPRMNTEAFF
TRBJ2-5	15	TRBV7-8	CASSHLPGLKETQYF
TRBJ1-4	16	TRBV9	CASSPGQTWSNEKLFF
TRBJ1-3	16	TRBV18	CASSPQTGTGGNTIYF
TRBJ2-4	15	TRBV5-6	CASSGDAGGRNIQYF
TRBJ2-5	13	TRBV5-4	CASAFGGQETQYF
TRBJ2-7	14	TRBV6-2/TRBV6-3	CASSTGTGLYEQYF
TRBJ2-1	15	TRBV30	CAWKGSGRNRNEQFF
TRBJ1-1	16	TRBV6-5	CASSYGATIENTEAFF
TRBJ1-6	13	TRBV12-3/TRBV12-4	CASSLAPKGALHF
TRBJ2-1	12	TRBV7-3	CASSWRESEQFF
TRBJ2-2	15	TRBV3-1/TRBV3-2	CASSYRDKLTGELFF
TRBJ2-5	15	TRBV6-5	CASNPGGLRGETQYF
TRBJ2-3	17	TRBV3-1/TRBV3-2	CASSQGLTGRSTDTQYF